This T cell receptor beta chain stems from a study of T cell responses to AZD1222 COVID-19 vaccine. CDR1 SEHNR and CDR2 FQNEAQ come from the germline V gene (reference sequence). V was clipped by 1 base and J by 5 bases, with 14 bases between them. This CDR3 region has 15 residues. Libraries were prepared by immunoSEQ multiplex PCR; TCRdb keeps only in-frame clonotypes and omits some of them. The table includes about 120,000 clones, about 86% detected once. The chain combines TRBV7-9 with TRBJ1-2; D is uncertain. The sequence came from an adult who received the AZD1222 COVID-19 vaccine. This specimen was peripheral blood, taken 28 days after the second AZD1222 dose. The CDR3 bases are TGTGCCAGCAGCTTAGGAGGACTGGCTTCATATGGCTACACCTTC. This gives the protein CASSLGGLASYGYTF.